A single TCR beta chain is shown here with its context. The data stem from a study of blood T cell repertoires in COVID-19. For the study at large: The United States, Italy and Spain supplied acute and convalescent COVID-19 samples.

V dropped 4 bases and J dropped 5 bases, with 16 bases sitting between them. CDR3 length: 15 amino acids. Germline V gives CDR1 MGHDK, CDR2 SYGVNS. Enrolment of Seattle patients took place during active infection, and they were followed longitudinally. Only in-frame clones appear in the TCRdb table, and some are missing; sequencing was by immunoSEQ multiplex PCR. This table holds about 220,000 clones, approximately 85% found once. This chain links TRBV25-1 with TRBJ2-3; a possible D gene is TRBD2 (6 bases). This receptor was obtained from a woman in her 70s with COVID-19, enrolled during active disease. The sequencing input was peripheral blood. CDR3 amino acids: CASSGGLRGVDTQYF. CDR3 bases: TGTGCCAGCAGTGGGGGACTCCGAGGGGTAGATACGCAGTATTTT.